The rows below give T cell receptor beta chains drawn from one sample of a study of beta chain features in type 1 diabetes. Measured with immunoSEQ multiplex PCR; TCRdb has only the in-frame clones, and not every one. The sample lists under 450,000 clones, more than 13% occurring once. Sequencing used naive CD4+ T cells from blood. The origin of the receptors is a woman aged 18-29 years in good health. CDR3s include the opening cysteine and the closing phenylalanine or tryptophan. D genes are given only for firm matches. Only part of the rows carry a size: once, few, many, or a class if the clone is expanded.

cdr3_nt cdr3_aa j_call v_call d_call clone_size
TGTGCCAGCATCGGGACAGGGTCCTCCTACGAGCAGTACTTC CASIGTGSSYEQYF TRBJ2-7 TRBV6-1 TRBD1 NA
TGTGCCAGCAGTTACTCGGGCAGGGGGGCCGAGCAGTACTTC CASSYSGRGAEQYF TRBJ2-7 TRBV6-5 NA few
TGTGCCAGCAGCCAAGACCGAACAGGGCTTCGTGGCTACACCTTC CASSQDRTGLRGYTF TRBJ1-2 TRBV14 NA few
TGTGCCAGCAGCCCGACTAGCGGGAGTGTAAATACGCAGTATTTT CASSPTSGSVNTQYF TRBJ2-3 TRBV7-3 TRBD2 NA
TGTGCCAGCAGACAGGGGGGTCATGGCTACACCTTC CASRQGGHGYTF TRBJ1-2 TRBV6-5 TRBD1 NA
TGTGCCAGCAGCCCTACGGGACTTCTAACCTACAATGAGCAGTTCTTC CASSPTGLLTYNEQFF TRBJ2-1 TRBV7-9 NA NA
TGCAGCGTTGTCCGAATTCCCCTTACGGGGAATGAGCAGTTCTTC CSVVRIPLTGNEQFF TRBJ2-1 TRBV29-1 NA NA
TGTGCCAGCAGTGAAGTGGTCGGAGGCAATCAGCCCCAGCATTTT CASSEVVGGNQPQHF TRBJ1-5 TRBV2 NA NA
TGTGCCAGCAGTTTTGGGACAGGGGCGCGCCAAGAGACCCAGTACTTC CASSFGTGARQETQYF TRBJ2-5 TRBV28 TRBD1 few
TGCAGTGCTAGGGAGGGGCCTGGCTACACCTTC CSAREGPGYTF TRBJ1-2 TRBV20-1 NA few
TGCGCCAGCAGCTTACAGGGATCTAACCCTGAAGCTTTCTTT CASSLQGSNPEAFF TRBJ1-1 TRBV5-1 NA NA
TGTGCCAGCAGTTTTCGGGCTAGCGGGAGGAAGGAGCAGTTCTTC CASSFRASGRKEQFF TRBJ2-1 TRBV28 TRBD2 NA
TGTGCCAGCAGCCAAGATTTAGTTCTTGAGCAGTTCTTC CASSQDLVLEQFF TRBJ2-1 TRBV14 NA few
TGTGCCAGCAGCTGGGACAGGGGGCAGCAAGAGACCCAGTACTTC CASSWDRGQQETQYF TRBJ2-5 TRBV5-4 TRBD1 few
TGCAGCGTCTCCGGGACACGGAGTAATGAGCAGTTCTTC CSVSGTRSNEQFF TRBJ2-1 TRBV29-1 NA NA
TGCAGCGTTGAAACTAGGGGACTAGCTAGGAATGAGCAGTTCTTC CSVETRGLARNEQFF TRBJ2-1 TRBV29-1 TRBD2 NA
TGTGCCAGCAGCCCAGGACAGGGTAGGAACATTCAGTACTTC CASSPGQGRNIQYF TRBJ2-4 TRBV13 TRBD1 NA